The clone carrying this TCR beta chain was seen only once. The entry originates in a study of T cell changes during pregnancy in multiple sclerosis. Germline CDR1 and CDR2: SEHNR and FQNEAQ (reference sequence). Between the trimmed V and J ends, which lost 5 bases and 2 bases, there was a span of 16 bases. This CDR3 is built from 16 residues. Clones were sequenced by immunoSEQ multiplex PCR, and TCRdb holds only the in-frame ones, with some missing. The sample lists approximately 22,000 clones; 88% were seen once. Material: CD4+ T cells from peripheral blood mononuclear cells, obtained in the first trimester of pregnancy. This clonotype was sampled from a female donor in good health, enrolled as a control in a pregnancy study. The genes are TRBV7-9 and TRBJ1-3; a weak D match, TRBD1 (5 bases). The chain's CDR3 is CASSPPGGSAGNTIYF. Here the CDR3 DNA reads TGTGCCAGCAGCCCTCCGGGGGGTAGCGCTGGAAACACCATATATTTT.